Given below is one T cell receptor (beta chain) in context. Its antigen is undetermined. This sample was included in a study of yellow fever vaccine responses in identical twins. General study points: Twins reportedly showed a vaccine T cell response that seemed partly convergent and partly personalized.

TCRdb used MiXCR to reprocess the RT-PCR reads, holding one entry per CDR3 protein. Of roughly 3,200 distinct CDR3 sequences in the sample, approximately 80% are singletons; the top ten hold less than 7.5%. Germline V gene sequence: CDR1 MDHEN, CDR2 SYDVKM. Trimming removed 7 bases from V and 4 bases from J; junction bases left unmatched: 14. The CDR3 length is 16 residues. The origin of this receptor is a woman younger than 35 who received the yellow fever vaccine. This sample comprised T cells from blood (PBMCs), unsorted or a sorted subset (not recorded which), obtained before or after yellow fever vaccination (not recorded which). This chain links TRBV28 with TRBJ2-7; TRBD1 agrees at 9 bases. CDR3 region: CASKPDRRDRAYEQYF. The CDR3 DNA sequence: TGTGCCAGCAAGCCCGACCGCCGGGACAGGGCTTACGAGCAGTACTTC.